This T cell receptor (beta chain) stems from a study of cytomegalovirus exposure and HLA in healthy donors. The wider study: According to later analysis, the same platform produced the approximately 130 validation and several hundred first-cohort repertoires. Study-level findings and limits: A subsequent analysis found that TCR clusters from the first cohort also tended to co-occur in the 130 or so validation repertoires, with less than 95% of cluster scores above 0. The study flagged 150 to 200 TCR beta chains as cytomegalovirus-associated.

This CDR3 contains 15 residues. Trimming removed 2 bases from V and 1 base from J, with 11 bases in between. Germline V gene lookup returns CDR1 MGHDK and CDR2 SYGVNS. The method was immunoSEQ multiplex PCR; TCRdb's version includes in-frame clones alone and lacks a portion of them. The sample includes about 240,000 clones, approximately 83% of them seen just once. In regard to this clone: No antigen is known for it.

The study drew the donors from its approximately 120-subject validation cohort, separate from the approximately 700-subject first cohort. The source is a woman in her 30s in good health and CMV-seropositive. The J gene is TRBJ2-5, the V gene TRBV25-1; TRBD1 might be the D (6 bases). Material: PBMCs. The CDR3 reads CASSEPGAAQETQYF. In DNA, the CDR3 is TGTGCCAGCAGTGAACCAGGGGCTGCCCAAGAGACCCAGTACTTC.